These 26 T cell receptor beta chains were sequenced from one sample in a study of T cell repertoires in cytomegalovirus infection. A single record per CDR3 protein comes from TCRdb applying MiXCR to the reads. The top ten clones hold roughly a tenth of a sample with 480,000 or so distinct CDR3 sequences, about 11% of them seen once. Sequencing was done on a sample of PBMCs. All receptors come from a human donor in good health (CMV status not recorded). Some clones in this sample may be carry-over from other donors' samples.

This clonotype was detected ten times or more. Here the CDR3 reads CSARIGRHNEQFF. CDR3 nucleotides: TGCAGTGCTAGAATCGGGCGCCACAATGAGCAGTTCTTC. The chain recombines TRBV20-1 with TRBJ2-1; D is unclear. Trimming removed 2 bases from V and 5 bases from J, with 10 bases in between. There are 13 residues in the CDR3. Per germline, CDR1 DFQATT and CDR2 SNEGSKA (reference sequence).

This clonotype was recorded at least ten times. This chain joins TRBV7-9 and TRBJ1-2; D ambiguous. Germline V gene sequence: CDR1 SEHNR, CDR2 FQNEAQ (reference sequence). The V and J ends lost 0 bases and 4 bases respectively, with 9 bases between them. The CDR3 extends over 14 amino acids. In DNA form, the CDR3 reads TGTGCCAGCAGCTTAGCCGGGAGCGCCTATGGCTACACCTTC. Translating it yields CASSLAGSAYGYTF.

This clonotype showed up many times. The rearrangement joins TRBV28 to TRBJ1-5; D is ambiguous. The germline V gene encodes CDR1 MDHEN and CDR2 SYDVKM. The CDR3 runs 13 residues. V lost 10 bases and J lost 1, with 11 bases in between. Written as DNA, the CDR3 is TGTGCCACCGTGGCCCCCAGCAATCAGCCCCAGCATTTT. It translates to CATVAPSNQPQHF.

This clonotype has at least ten counts. The genes are TRBV12-3 or TRBV12-4 and TRBJ2-7; 8 nucleotides line up with TRBD2. CDR3 length equals 15 residues. J lost 2 bases, V lost 5 bases, and 8 bases had no gene match. The CDR3 loop is CASSPATSGTYEQYF. Written as DNA, the CDR3 is TGTGCCAGCAGTCCCGCTACTAGCGGAACCTACGAGCAGTACTTC.

This clonotype has ten or more counts. This chain links TRBV5-5 with TRBJ1-1, with D uncertain. The V gene lost 5 bases and the J gene lost 1 base, with 9 bases spanning the gap. CDR1 SGHKS and CDR2 YYEKEE come from the germline V gene (reference sequence). CDR3 length: 13 residues. The CDR3 sequence is CASSIEANTEAFF. CDR3 nucleotides: TGTGCCAGCAGTATTGAGGCGAACACTGAAGCTTTCTTT.

This clonotype was observed at least ten times. The chain combines TRBV7-9 with TRBJ2-2, with D hard to call. CDR1 SEHNR and CDR2 FQNEAQ come from the germline V gene (reference sequence). This CDR3 has 15 residues. V was shortened by 2 bases and J by 5 bases, with 12 bases between the two germline ends. In nucleotides, the CDR3 is TGTGCCAGCAGCTTACTGGGCACGAGGACCGGGGAGCTGTTTTTT. Protein product: CASSLLGTRTGELFF. Looking up the rest from reference TRBV7-9 and TRBJ2-2 gives the full variable domain: DTGVSQNPRHKITKRGQNVTFRCDPISEHNRLYWYRQTLGQGPEFLTYFQNEAQLEKSRLLSDRFSAERPKGSFSTLEIQRTEQGDSAMYLCASSLLGTRTGELFFGEGSRLTVL.

This clonotype appeared a few times. This rearrangement joins TRBV28 to TRBJ2-3; 11 positions match TRBD2. The CDR3 extends over 14 amino acids. CDR1 is MDHEN, CDR2 SYDVKM, per germline. V lost 7 bases and J lost 3; bases outside the gene matches: 3. The CDR3 DNA reads TGTGCCAGCATAACTAGCGGGAGTACAGATACGCAGTATTTT. As protein: CASITSGSTDTQYF.

This clonotype was observed a few times. The V call is TRBV29-1, the J call TRBJ1-2, with 8 bases that match TRBD1. The CDR3 is 13 residues long. Trimming cost V 7 bases and J 4 bases; bases outside gene matches: 8. The V gene's germline CDR1 is SQVTM and CDR2 ANQGSEA. The CDR3 reads CSGRTGQGYGYTF. The DNA for the CDR3 is TGCAGCGGTCGAACAGGACAGGGCTATGGCTACACCTTC.

This clonotype was seen repeatedly, ten times or more. The chain has TRBV2 and TRBJ1-2; TRBD1 matches 8 bases. CDR1 SNHLY and CDR2 FYNNEI come from the germline V gene. The length of the CDR3 is 13 residues. Trimming took 7 bases from V and 8 from J; bases not matched to a gene: 9. The CDR3 here is CASTVDRAGGYTF. The CDR3 DNA follows: TGTGCCAGCACTGTGGACAGGGCAGGAGGCTACACCTTC.

This clonotype has a handful of counts. V and J are TRBV29-1 and TRBJ2-3; D is uncertain. Trimming pared 6 bases from V and 0 bases from J, leaving 13 bases between. This CDR3 contains 14 residues. Germline V lookup: CDR1 SQVTM, CDR2 ANQGSEA. CDR3 nucleotides: TGCAGCGTCAGCCCGGACGGGAGCACAGATACGCAGTATTTT. Its protein product is CSVSPDGSTDTQYF.

This clonotype appeared many times. V is TRBV7-6 and J is TRBJ2-7; either TRBD1 or TRBD2 may fit D (5 bases each). Trimming took 6 bases from V and 3 from J, leaving 18 bases between them. CDR3 length: 15 amino acids. The germline V gene encodes CDR1 SGHVS and CDR2 FNYEAQ. CDR3 sequence: CASRQNRDGFYEQYF. As DNA, the CDR3 is TGTGCCAGCAGACAAAATAGGGACGGCTTCTACGAGCAGTACTTC.

This clonotype was counted only a few times. The genes are TRBV29-1 and TRBJ2-7; TRBD1 matches 12 bases. CDR1 is SQVTM and CDR2 is ANQGSEA in the germline V gene. V was pared by 2 bases and J by 4 bases, with 9 bases of the junction left unmatched. CDR3 length equals 16 residues. The CDR3 loop is CSVEWQPGQGAYEQYF. The CDR3 DNA follows: TGCAGCGTTGAATGGCAACCGGGACAGGGGGCGTACGAGCAGTACTTC.

The chain has TRBV7-4 and TRBJ1-5; a weak D match, TRBD1 (6 bases). CDR1 SGHVT and CDR2 SQSDAQ come from the germline V gene. This CDR3 spans 17 amino acids. Trimming stripped 4 bases from V and 6 bases from J, with 22 bases between. For the CDR3, the DNA is TGTGCCAGCAGCTCACATCCCAGGGTAGGGGGTGTTCAGCCCCAGCATTTT. It encodes CASSSHPRVGGVQPQHF.

This clonotype was seen many times. V is TRBV7-8 and J is TRBJ2-1, with 11 bases identical to TRBD2. The CDR3 loop spans 18 amino acids. Germline V gene sequence: CDR1 SGHVS, CDR2 FQNEAQ. With V trimmed by 0 bases and J by 4 bases, 8 bases remained unmatched. The CDR3: CASSLALLAGVLYNEQFF. The CDR3 coding sequence is TGTGCCAGCAGCTTAGCCCTACTAGCGGGAGTGCTATACAATGAGCAGTTCTTC. Variable domain in full (rest from reference TRBV7-8 and TRBJ2-1): GAGVSQSPRYKVAKRGQDVALRCDPISGHVSLFWYQQALGQGPEFLTYFQNEAQLDKSGLPSDRFFAERPEGSVSTLKIQRTQQEDSAVYLCASSLALLAGVLYNEQFFGPGTRLTVL.

There are many counts of this clonotype. The gene calls are TRBV7-6 and TRBJ2-1; D assignment may be TRBD1 or TRBD2 (5 bases each). Trimming stripped 2 bases from V and 3 bases from J, with 11 bases between. Looked up from germline, CDR1 is SGHVS and CDR2 is FNYEAQ. CDR3 length equals 15 residues. The CDR3 DNA reads TGTGCCAGCAGCTTAACCCCGGGACGCTACAATGAGCAGTTCTTC. As protein: CASSLTPGRYNEQFF.

In its sample, this clonotype was seen a few times. This rearrangement joins TRBV12-3 or TRBV12-4 to TRBJ2-4; no clear D. The length of the CDR3 is 11 residues. Trimming took off 5 bases at V and 15 bases at J, with 14 bases between the two ends. The CDR3 DNA reads TGTGCCAGCAGTCTCGGACCCGTTCGGTACTTC. Protein product: CASSLGPVRYF.

This clonotype has just a few counts. The chain combines TRBV20-1 with TRBJ1-2; D is unclear. The CDR3 covers 14 residues. Germline lookup yields CDR1 DFQATT and CDR2 SNEGSKA (reference sequence). V lost 1 base and J 2 bases, leaving 11 bases between the germline ends. CDR3 nucleotides: TGCAGTGCTAGAGGAGGCCCTATGAACTATGGCTACACCTTC. Its protein product is CSARGGPMNYGYTF.

This clonotype was found many times. V and J are TRBV5-1 and TRBJ2-3, with 7 bases identical to TRBD2. Per germline, CDR1 SGHRS and CDR2 YFSETQ. The J segment lost 1 base and the V segment lost 0 bases, leaving 5 bases of the junction unmatched. This CDR3 spans 16 amino acids. CDR3 loop: CASSLELASGTDTQYF. In DNA form, the CDR3 reads TGCGCCAGCAGCTTGGAACTAGCGAGCGGCACAGATACGCAGTATTTT.

This clonotype was counted at least ten times. This chain connects TRBV23-1 to TRBJ2-1; 14 bases are shared with TRBD2. TRBV23-1 carries the ORF label, with uncertain function. The V gene end was trimmed by 3 bases and the J gene end by 7 bases; junction bases not matched to a gene: 5. This CDR3 is 16 amino acids long. The CDR3 reads CASSHSGTSGGNEQFF. CDR3 nucleotide sequence: TGCGCCAGCAGTCATTCCGGGACTAGCGGGGGTAATGAGCAGTTCTTC.

This clonotype was detected many times. V gene TRBV19 combines with J gene TRBJ2-2, with 8 bases that match TRBD2. Germline V gene data show CDR1 as LNHDA and CDR2 as SQIVND (reference sequence). The CDR3 consists of 16 residues. V shed 7 bases, J shed 0 bases, and the junction held 7 bases outside the gene matches. CDR3 amino acids: CASTLAGGSNTGELFF. The CDR3 DNA sequence: TGTGCCAGTACCCTCGCGGGAGGTTCGAACACCGGGGAGCTGTTTTTT.

This clonotype was counted only a few times. The V gene is TRBV29-1, the J gene TRBJ1-2; 7 bases fit TRBD1. V shed 7 bases, J shed 9 bases, and the junction held 8 bases outside the gene matches. Germline CDR1 and CDR2: SQVTM and ANQGSEA. CDR3 length equals 11 residues. CDR3 region: CSAGTEWSYTF. CDR3 DNA: TGCAGCGCAGGGACAGAATGGAGCTACACCTTC.

Notes on this clonotype: Given a much more abundant clone one base away, this may be a read error. V and J are TRBV19 and TRBJ1-1, with a possible D match to TRBD1 (6 bases). Germline V CDR1 and CDR2: LNHDA, SQIVND (reference sequence). The CDR3 length is 14 residues. CDR3 sequence: CASSIRGANTEASF. In DNA form, the CDR3 reads TGTGCCAGTAGTATTAGGGGGGCGAACACTGAAGCTTCCTTT. Supplemented by reference TRBV19 and TRBJ1-1, the full variable domain reads DGGITQSPKYLFRKEGQNVTLSCEQNLNHDAMYWYRQDPGQGLRLIYYSQIVNDFQKGDIAEGYSVSREKKESFPLTVTSAQKNPTAFYLCASSIRGANTEASFGQGTRLTVV.

This clonotype was recorded many times. The genes are TRBV7-9 and TRBJ1-2; no clear D gene. The CDR3 sequence is 14 residues long. V lost 5 bases, J lost 2 bases, and 12 bases lay in between. Per the germline V gene, CDR1 is SEHNR and CDR2 is FQNEAQ (reference sequence). In DNA, the CDR3 is TGTGCCAGCAGCCCTGGCGGGCTCAACTATGGCTACACCTTC. It is translated as CASSPGGLNYGYTF.

This clonotype was seen at least ten times. The chain joins TRBV7-2 to TRBJ2-5; possibly TRBD2 for D (6 bases). This CDR3 comprises 14 residues. Germline loops: CDR1 SGHTA, CDR2 FQGNSA. V was cut by 5 bases and J by 5 bases, with 15 bases left in between. The CDR3 region is CASSPLGGGETQYF. DNA of the CDR3: TGTGCCAGCAGCCCGCTGGGGGGTGGGGAGACCCAGTACTTC.

This clonotype was picked up a small number of times. The genes are TRBV10-3 and TRBJ2-3; 7 nucleotides align to TRBD1. From germline, CDR1 is ENHRY and CDR2 SYGVKD. There are 12 residues in the CDR3. With V trimmed by 6 bases and J by 5 bases, 2 bases remained unmatched. The CDR3 DNA reads TGTGCCATCAGGGACAGGAGAGATACGCAGTATTTT. Its translation: CAIRDRRDTQYF.

There are many counts of this clonotype. This rearrangement joins TRBV29-1 to TRBJ1-2; D is unresolved. Trimming shortened V by 4 bases and J by 8 bases, and 14 bases separated the two germline ends. This CDR3 is 12 amino acids long. CDR1 is SQVTM, CDR2 ANQGSEA, per germline. The CDR3: CSVGTIYLGYTF. The DNA of the CDR3 is TGCAGCGTTGGGACTATATACCTCGGCTACACCTTC.